This T cell receptor beta chain was recorded in a study of blood T cell repertoires in COVID-19. In the study overall: Sources were T cells, B-cell-depleted T cells, or PBMCs; the material itself was cDNA or gDNA.

Germline V gene sequence: CDR1 LNHNV, CDR2 YYDKDF (reference sequence). CDR3 length equals 18 residues. After removal of 0 bases from V and 2 bases from J, the junction contained 9 bases not matched to a gene. The repertoire was sequenced with immunoSEQ multiplex PCR; TCRdb's copy has only in-frame clones and lacks some. Of about 98,000 clones listed, 86% are singletons. Sequenced material: peripheral blood. The chain recombines TRBV15 with TRBJ2-7, with 11 bases matching TRBD2. This sequence originates from a man in his fifties or sixties with acute or convalescent COVID-19. This CDR3 is CATSRDLTSGSIPYEQYF. The DNA for the CDR3 is TGTGCCACCAGCAGAGATTTAACTAGCGGGAGTATACCCTACGAGCAGTACTTC.